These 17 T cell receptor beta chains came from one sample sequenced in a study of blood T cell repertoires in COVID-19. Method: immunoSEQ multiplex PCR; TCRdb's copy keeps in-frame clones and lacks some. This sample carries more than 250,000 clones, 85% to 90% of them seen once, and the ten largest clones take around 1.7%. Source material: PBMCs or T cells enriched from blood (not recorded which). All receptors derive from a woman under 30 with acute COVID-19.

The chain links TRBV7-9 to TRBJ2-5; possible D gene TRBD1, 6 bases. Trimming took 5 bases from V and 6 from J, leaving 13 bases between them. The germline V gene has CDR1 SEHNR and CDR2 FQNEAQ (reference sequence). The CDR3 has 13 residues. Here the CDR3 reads CASSTEGVQTQYF. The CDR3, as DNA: TGTGCCAGCAGCACCGAGGGGGTTCAGACCCAGTACTTC. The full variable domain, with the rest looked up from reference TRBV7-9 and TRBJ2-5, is DTGVSQNPRHKITKRGQNVTFRCDPISEHNRLYWYRQTLGQGPEFLTYFQNEAQLEKSRLLSDRFSAERPKGSFSTLEIQRTEQGDSAMYLCASSTEGVQTQYFGPGTRLLVL.

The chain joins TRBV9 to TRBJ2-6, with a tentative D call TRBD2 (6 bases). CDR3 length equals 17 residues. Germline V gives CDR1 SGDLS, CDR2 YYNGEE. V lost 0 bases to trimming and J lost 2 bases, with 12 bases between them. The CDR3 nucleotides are TGTGCCAGCAGCGTAGCTAGACGGAGGGCTGGGGCCAACGTCCTGACTTTC. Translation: CASSVARRRAGANVLTF.

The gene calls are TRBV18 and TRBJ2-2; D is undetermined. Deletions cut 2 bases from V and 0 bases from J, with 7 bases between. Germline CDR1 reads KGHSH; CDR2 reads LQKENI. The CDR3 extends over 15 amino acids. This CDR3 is CASSPGLPNTGELFF. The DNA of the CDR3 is TGTGCCAGCTCACCAGGGCTGCCGAACACCGGGGAGCTGTTTTTT.

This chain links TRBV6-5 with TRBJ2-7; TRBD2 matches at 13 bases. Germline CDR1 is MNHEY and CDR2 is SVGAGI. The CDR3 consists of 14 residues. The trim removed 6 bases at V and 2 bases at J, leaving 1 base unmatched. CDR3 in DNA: TGTGCCAGCAGACTAGCGGGAGGGCCCTACGAGCAGTACTTC. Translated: CASRLAGGPYEQYF.

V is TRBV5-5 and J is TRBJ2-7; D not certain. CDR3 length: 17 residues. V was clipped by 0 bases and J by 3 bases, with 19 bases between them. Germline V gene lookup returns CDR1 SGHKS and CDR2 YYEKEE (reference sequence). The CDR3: CASSLVFQANSVYEQYF. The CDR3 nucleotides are TGTGCCAGCAGCTTGGTGTTCCAGGCTAATTCGGTCTACGAGCAGTACTTC.

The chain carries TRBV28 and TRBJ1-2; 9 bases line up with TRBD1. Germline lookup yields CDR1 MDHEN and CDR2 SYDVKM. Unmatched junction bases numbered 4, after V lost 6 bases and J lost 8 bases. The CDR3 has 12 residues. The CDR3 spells CASRLGQGGYTF. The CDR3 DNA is TGTGCCAGCAGGTTAGGACAGGGGGGCTACACCTTC.

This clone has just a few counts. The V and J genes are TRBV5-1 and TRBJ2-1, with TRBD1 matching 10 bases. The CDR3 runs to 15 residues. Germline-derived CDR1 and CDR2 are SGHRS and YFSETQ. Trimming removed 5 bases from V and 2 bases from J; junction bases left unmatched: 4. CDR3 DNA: TGCGCCAGCAGACCCGGGACAGGGGCCTACAATGAGCAGTTCTTC. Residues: CASRPGTGAYNEQFF.

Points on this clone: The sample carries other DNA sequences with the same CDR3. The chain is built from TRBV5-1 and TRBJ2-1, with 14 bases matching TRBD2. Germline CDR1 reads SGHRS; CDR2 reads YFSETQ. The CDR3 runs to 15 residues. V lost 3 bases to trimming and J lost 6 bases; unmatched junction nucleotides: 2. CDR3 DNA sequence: TGCGCCAGCAGCTCAGGACTAGCGGGAGGCAATGAGCAGTTCTTC. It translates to CASSSGLAGGNEQFF.

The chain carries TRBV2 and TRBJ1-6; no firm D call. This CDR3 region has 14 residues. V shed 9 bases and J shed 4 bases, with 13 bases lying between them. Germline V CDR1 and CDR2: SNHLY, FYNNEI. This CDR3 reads CARRGEMYNSPLHF. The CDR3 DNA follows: TGTGCCAGACGCGGGGAAATGTATAATTCACCCCTCCACTTT.

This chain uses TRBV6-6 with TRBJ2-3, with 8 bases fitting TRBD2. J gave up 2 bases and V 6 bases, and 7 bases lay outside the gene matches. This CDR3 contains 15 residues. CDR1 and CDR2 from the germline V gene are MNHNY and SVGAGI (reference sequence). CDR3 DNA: TGTGCCAGCAGCAAGCAGCGGGAGCACACAGATACGCAGTATTTT. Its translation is CASSKQREHTDTQYF.

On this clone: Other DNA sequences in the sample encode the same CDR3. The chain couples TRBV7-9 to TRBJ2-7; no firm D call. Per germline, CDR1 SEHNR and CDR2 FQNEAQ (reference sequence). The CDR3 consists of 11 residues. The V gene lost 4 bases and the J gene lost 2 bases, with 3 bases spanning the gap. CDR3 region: CASSSTYEQYF. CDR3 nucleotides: TGTGCCAGCAGCTCCACCTACGAGCAGTACTTC.

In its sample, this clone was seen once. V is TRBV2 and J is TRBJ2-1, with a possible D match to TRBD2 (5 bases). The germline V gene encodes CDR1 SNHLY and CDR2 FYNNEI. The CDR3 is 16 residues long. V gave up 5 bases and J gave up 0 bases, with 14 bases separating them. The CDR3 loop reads CASSPLSVSSYNEQFF. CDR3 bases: TGTGCCAGCAGTCCCCTTAGCGTGAGCTCCTACAATGAGCAGTTCTTC.

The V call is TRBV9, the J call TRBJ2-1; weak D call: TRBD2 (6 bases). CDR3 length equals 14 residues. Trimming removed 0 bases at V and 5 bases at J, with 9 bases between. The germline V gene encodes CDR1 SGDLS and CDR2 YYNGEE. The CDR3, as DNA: TGTGCCAGCAGCGTAGCTAGCGCAGACAATGAGCAGTTCTTC. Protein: CASSVASADNEQFF.

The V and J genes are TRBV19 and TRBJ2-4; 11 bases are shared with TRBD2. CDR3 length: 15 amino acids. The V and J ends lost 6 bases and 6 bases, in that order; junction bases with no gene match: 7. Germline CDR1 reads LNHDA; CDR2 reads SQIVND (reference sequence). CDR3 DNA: TGTGCCAGTAGCCGTAGCGGGAGGGCAGGAAACATTCAGTACTTC. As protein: CASSRSGRAGNIQYF.

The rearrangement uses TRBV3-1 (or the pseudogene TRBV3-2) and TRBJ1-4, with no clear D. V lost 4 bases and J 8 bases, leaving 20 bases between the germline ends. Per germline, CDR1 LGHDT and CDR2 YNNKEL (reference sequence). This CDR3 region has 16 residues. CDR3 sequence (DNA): TGTGCCAGCAGCCCATACTCAGGCGGTGGAGGCGAAAAACTGTTTTTT. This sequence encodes CASSPYSGGGGEKLFF.

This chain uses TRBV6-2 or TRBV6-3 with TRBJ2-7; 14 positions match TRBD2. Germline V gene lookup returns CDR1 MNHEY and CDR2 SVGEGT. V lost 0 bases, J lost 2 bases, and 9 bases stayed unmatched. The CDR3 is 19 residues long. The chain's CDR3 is CASSYSTTSGRAGPYEQYF. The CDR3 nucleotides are TGTGCCAGCAGTTACTCGACGACTAGCGGGAGGGCCGGGCCCTACGAGCAGTACTTC.

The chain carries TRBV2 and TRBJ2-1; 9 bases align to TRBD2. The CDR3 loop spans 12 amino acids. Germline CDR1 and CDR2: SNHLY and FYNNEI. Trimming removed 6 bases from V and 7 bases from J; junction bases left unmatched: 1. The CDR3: CASRSGGNEQFF. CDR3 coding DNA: TGTGCCAGCAGGAGCGGGGGGAATGAGCAGTTCTTC.